The 13 T cell receptor beta chains reported below all come from one sample, sequenced in a study of regulatory T cells in long-lasting Graves disease. Time point here: newly diagnosed GD, antithyroid drugs for less than 3 months. Extracted PBMC RNA gave rise to the TCR library. Both iRepertoire HTBI primers and Arm-PCR of CDR3 regions were used to build the TCR beta libraries. TCRdb recomputed calls from the multiplex PCR reads with MiXCR, one row per CDR3 protein. The repertoire has 350,000 to 450,000 distinct CDR3 sequences, 12% of them found once; the top ten carry approximately 20%. The sample was also linked to a second study, of T cells in Graves' hyperthyroidism and ophthalmopathy.

Specimen: peripheral blood mononuclear cells (PBMCs), collected at new diagnosis, from a patient treated with antithyroid drugs. The receptors derive from a woman aged 18-29 years with Graves disease.

In this sample, this clonotype turned up many times. The J gene is TRBJ2-1, the V gene TRBV24-1; unclear D gene. The CDR3 is 13 residues long. The V end was cut by 2 bases, the J end by 5 bases, with 6 bases between. The germline gives CDR1 KGHDR, CDR2 SFDVKD. The CDR3 nucleotides read TGTGCCACCAGTGATTGGGGTCACAATGAGCAGTTCTTC. This translates into CATSDWGHNEQFF.

The chain recombines TRBV19 with TRBJ1-5, with unresolved D. V was shortened by 7 bases and J by 1 base, with 14 bases between the two germline ends. CDR1 is LNHDA and CDR2 is SQIVND in the germline V gene (reference sequence). The CDR3 totals 15 residues. The CDR3, as DNA: TGTGCCAGTACTGTTTGGAGGGCGAGCAATCAGCCCCAGCATTTT. This gives the protein CASTVWRASNQPQHF.

A word on this clonotype: One end of the junction is discordant with germline, which a read error may explain. Here the CDR3 reads CASSHTVFSYNGQFF. As DNA, the CDR3 is TGTGCCAGCAGCCACACAGTGTTCTCCTACAATGGGCAGTTCTTC. V usage is TRBV6-2 or TRBV6-3 and J usage is TRBJ2-1; D is undetermined. The CDR3 extends over 15 amino acids. Germline CDR1 is MNHEY and CDR2 is SVGEGT.

This clonotype came up many times. The CDR3 here is CSASPGTPNTGELFF. In nucleotides, the CDR3 is TGCAGTGCTTCACCCGGGACACCGAACACCGGGGAGCTGTTTTTT. The chain is built from TRBV20-1 and TRBJ2-2; TRBD1 might be the D (6 bases). Germline loops: CDR1 DFQATT, CDR2 SNEGSKA (reference sequence). Trimming stripped 5 bases from V and 0 bases from J, with 13 bases between. CDR3 length: 15 amino acids.

This clonotype appeared many times. The CDR3 DNA sequence: TGTGCCAGCAGCCCCTCCATGGTTGCTGAGACCCAGTACTTC. It is translated as CASSPSMVAETQYF. This chain connects TRBV7-2 to TRBJ2-5; D uncertain. Trimming pared 5 bases from V and 5 bases from J, leaving 15 bases between. CDR1 is SGHTA, CDR2 FQGNSA, per germline. CDR3 length: 14 residues. The full variable domain, with the rest looked up from reference TRBV7-2 and TRBJ2-5, is GAGVSQSPSNKVTEKGKDVELRCDPISGHTALYWYRQSLGQGLEFLIYFQGNSAPDKSGLPSDRFSAERTGGSVSTLTIQRTQQEDSAVYLCASSPSMVAETQYFGPGTRLLVL.

This clonotype was seen many times. The chain uses TRBV20-1 and TRBJ1-5, with D uncertain. V lost 3 bases, J lost 0 bases, and 15 bases lay in between. The CDR3 is 16 amino acids. CDR1 is DFQATT and CDR2 is SNEGSKA in the germline V gene (reference sequence). In DNA form, the CDR3 reads TGCAGTGCTAGCCTTCTTACGGCAGATAGCAATCAGCCCCAGCATTTT. As protein: CSASLLTADSNQPQHF.

Note on this clonotype: A much larger clone sits a single nucleotide away, making a read error possible. This chain joins TRBV30 and TRBJ1-5; D is ambiguous. In germline, CDR1 is GTSNPN, CDR2 SVGIG (reference sequence). The CDR3 totals 12 residues. Written as DNA, the CDR3 is TGTGCCTGGGGAAGGCATGATCAGACCCAGCATTTT. Its protein product is CAWGRHDQTQHF.

This clonotype was observed at least ten times. The rearrangement links TRBV6-1 to TRBJ2-7, with D unresolved. In germline, CDR1 is MNHNS, CDR2 SASEGT. The V gene lost 6 bases and the J gene lost 1 base, with 16 bases spanning the gap. The CDR3 contains 15 residues. CDR3 region: CASRLQPVRSYEQYF. Written as DNA, the CDR3 is TGTGCCAGCAGGCTGCAACCAGTCCGATCCTACGAGCAGTACTTC.

This clonotype has only a few counts. Since a much larger clone is just one base distant, this may be a read error. The chain carries TRBV11-2 and TRBJ1-3; no reliable D call. This CDR3 contains 18 residues. CDR1 is SGHAT and CDR2 is FQNNGV in the germline V gene. The CDR3 coding sequence is TGTGCCAGCAGCTTGGATCCGGGCCCCGCCGTCTCTGGAAGCACCATATATTTT. It yields the protein CASSLDPGPAVSGSTIYF.

This clonotype appeared many times. The chain recombines TRBV7-3 with TRBJ1-1; D uncertain. The CDR3 contains 13 residues. V lost 2 bases and J 4 bases, leaving 8 bases between the germline ends. CDR1 SGHTA and CDR2 FQGTGA come from the germline V gene. DNA of the CDR3: TGTGCCAGCAGCTTAGCTCAGGTCACTGAAGCTTTCTTT. Translated: CASSLAQVTEAFF.

This clonotype was seen only a few times. The rearrangement joins TRBV20-1 to TRBJ1-1; D is perhaps TRBD1 (5 bases). The CDR3 has 14 amino acids. CDR1 is DFQATT and CDR2 is SNEGSKA in the germline V gene (reference sequence). V lost 6 bases, J lost 1 base, and 15 bases lay in between. The CDR3 nucleotides read TGCAGTGCCAAGATCGGACACGGGAACACTGAAGCTTTCTTT. Amino acid sequence: CSAKIGHGNTEAFF.

This clonotype was counted many times. This sequence joins TRBV12-3 or TRBV12-4 and TRBJ2-3; D ambiguous. V lost 5 bases, J lost 4 bases, and 13 bases lay in between. This CDR3 contains 14 residues. This chain's CDR3 is CASSLQSGADTQYF. CDR3 DNA sequence: TGTGCCAGCAGTCTCCAATCGGGTGCAGATACGCAGTATTTT.

The rearrangement uses TRBV29-1 and TRBJ1-5; D not certain. The CDR3 sequence is 13 residues long. The V end lost 8 bases, the J end lost 6 bases, and 17 bases lay between the germline ends. Germline assignment: CDR1 SQVTM and CDR2 ANQGSEA. CDR3 coding DNA: TGCAGCCCGAAGACGGGGTTAGGTCAGCCCCAGCATTTT. This encodes CSPKTGLGQPQHF.